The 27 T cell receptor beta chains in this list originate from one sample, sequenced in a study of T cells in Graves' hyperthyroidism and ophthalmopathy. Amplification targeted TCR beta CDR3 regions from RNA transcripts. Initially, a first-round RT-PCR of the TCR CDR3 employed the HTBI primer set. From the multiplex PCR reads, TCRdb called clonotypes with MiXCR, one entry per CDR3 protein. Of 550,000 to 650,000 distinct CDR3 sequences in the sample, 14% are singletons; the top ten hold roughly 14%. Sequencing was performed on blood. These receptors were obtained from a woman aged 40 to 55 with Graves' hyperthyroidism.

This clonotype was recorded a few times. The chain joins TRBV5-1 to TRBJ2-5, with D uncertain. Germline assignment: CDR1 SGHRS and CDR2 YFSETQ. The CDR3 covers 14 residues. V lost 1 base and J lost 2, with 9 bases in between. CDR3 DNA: TGCGCCAGCAGCTTGTCACGGATTCAAGAGACCCAGTACTTC. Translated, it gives CASSLSRIQETQYF.

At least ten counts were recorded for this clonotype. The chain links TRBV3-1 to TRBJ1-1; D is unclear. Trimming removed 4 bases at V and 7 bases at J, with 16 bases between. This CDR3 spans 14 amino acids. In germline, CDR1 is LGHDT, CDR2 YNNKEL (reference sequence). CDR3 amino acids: CASSLMEGLGEAFF. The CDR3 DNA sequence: TGTGCCAGCAGCCTAATGGAGGGTCTGGGTGAAGCTTTCTTT.

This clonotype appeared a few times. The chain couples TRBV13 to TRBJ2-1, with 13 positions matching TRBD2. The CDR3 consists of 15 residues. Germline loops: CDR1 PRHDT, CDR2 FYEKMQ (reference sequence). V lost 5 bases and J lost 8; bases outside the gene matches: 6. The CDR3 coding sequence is TGTGCCAGCAGCCCCGGACTAGCGGGAGCCTATGAGCAGTTCTTC. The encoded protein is CASSPGLAGAYEQFF.

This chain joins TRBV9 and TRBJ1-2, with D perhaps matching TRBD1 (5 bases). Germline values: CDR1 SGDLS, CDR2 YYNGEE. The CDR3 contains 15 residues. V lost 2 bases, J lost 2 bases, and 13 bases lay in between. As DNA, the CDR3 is TGTGCCAGCAGCGTCACGGACACCTTCAACTATGGCTACACCTTC. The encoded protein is CASSVTDTFNYGYTF.

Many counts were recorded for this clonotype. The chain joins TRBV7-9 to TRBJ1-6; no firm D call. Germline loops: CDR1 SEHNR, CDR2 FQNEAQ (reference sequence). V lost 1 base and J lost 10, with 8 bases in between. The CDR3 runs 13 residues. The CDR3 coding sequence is TGTGCCAGCAGCTTAGAGGCGGCCTCACCCCTCCACTTT. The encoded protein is CASSLEAASPLHF.

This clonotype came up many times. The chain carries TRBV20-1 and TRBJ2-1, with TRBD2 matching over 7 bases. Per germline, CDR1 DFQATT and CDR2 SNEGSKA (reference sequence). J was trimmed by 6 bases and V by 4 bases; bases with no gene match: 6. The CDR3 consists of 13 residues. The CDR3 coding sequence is TGCAGTGCTACCCGGGAGGCGGGCAATGAGCAGTTCTTC. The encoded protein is CSATREAGNEQFF.

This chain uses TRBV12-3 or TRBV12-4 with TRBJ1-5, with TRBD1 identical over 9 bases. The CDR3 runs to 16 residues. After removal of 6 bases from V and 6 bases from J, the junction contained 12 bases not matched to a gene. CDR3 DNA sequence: TGTGCCAGCAGAACCCGGGACAGGGAACGAAGTCAGCCCCAGCATTTT. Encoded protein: CASRTRDRERSQPQHF.

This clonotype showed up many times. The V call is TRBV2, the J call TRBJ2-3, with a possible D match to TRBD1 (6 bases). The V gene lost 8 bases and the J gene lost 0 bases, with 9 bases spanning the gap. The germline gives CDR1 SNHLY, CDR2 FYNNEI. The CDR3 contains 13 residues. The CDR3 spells CASGTISTDTQYF. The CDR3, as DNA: TGTGCCAGCGGGACAATTAGCACAGATACGCAGTATTTT.

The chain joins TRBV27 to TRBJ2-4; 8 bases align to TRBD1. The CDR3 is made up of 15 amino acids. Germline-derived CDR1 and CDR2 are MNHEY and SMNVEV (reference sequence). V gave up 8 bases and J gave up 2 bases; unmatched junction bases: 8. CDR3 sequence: CASRTAGGPKNIQYF. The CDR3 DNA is TGTGCCAGCCGCACGGCAGGGGGCCCCAAAAACATTCAGTACTTC.

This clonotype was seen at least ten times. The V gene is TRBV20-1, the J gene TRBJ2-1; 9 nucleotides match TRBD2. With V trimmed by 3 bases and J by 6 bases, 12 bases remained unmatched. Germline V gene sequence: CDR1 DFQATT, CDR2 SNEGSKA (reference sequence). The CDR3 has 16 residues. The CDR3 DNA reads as TGCAGTGCTAGTCGGCTAGCGGGGAGTGGCGGCAATGAGCAGTTCTTC. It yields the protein CSASRLAGSGGNEQFF.

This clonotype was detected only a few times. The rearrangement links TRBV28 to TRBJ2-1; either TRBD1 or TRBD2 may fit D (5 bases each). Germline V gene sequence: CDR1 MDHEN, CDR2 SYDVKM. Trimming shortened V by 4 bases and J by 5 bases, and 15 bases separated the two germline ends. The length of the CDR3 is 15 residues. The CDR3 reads CASSSGASYNNEQFF. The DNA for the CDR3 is TGTGCCAGCAGTTCCGGGGCTAGCTATAACAATGAGCAGTTCTTC.

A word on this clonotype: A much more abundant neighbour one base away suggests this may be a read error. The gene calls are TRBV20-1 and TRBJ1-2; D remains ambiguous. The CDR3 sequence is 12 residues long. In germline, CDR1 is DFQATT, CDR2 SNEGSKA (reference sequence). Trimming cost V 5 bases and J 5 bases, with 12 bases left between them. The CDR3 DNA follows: TGCAGTGCTCCCGACGGACGATATGGCTACACCTTC. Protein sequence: CSAPDGRYGYTF.

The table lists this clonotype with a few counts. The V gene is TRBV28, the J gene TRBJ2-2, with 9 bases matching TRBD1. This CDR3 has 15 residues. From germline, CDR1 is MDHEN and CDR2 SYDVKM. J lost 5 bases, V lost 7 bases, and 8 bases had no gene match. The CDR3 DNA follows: TGTGCCAGCACTAGACAGGGGGTACAAACCGGGGAGCTGTTTTTT. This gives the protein CASTRQGVQTGELFF.

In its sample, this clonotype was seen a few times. CDR3 bases: TGTGCCAGCAGCTTGGAGGTTACTAATCAAGAGACCCAGTACTTC. Protein product: CASSLEVTNQETQYF. The rearrangement links TRBV5-4 to TRBJ2-5; D remains ambiguous. The CDR3 is 15 amino acids. V shed 0 bases and J shed 2 bases, with 11 bases lying between them. Germline V gene lookup returns CDR1 SGHNT and CDR2 YYREEE (reference sequence).

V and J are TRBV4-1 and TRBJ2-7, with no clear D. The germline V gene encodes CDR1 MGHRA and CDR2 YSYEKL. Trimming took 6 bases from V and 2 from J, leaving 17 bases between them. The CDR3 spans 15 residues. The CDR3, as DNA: TGCGCCAGCAGACTTGAACGACTGTCGACCTACGAGCAGTACTTC. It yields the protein CASRLERLSTYEQYF.

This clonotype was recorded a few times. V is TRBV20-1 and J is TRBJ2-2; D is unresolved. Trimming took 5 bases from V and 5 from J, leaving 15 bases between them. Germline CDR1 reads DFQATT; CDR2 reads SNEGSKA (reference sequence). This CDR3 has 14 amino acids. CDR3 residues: CSAPADLGTGELFF. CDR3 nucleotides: TGCAGTGCTCCGGCCGACCTAGGGACCGGGGAGCTGTTTTTT.

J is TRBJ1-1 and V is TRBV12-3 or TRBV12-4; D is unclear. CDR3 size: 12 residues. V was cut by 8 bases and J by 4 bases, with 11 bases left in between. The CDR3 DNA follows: TGTGCCAGCGCCCTTATTGGCACTGAAGCTTTCTTT. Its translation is CASALIGTEAFF.

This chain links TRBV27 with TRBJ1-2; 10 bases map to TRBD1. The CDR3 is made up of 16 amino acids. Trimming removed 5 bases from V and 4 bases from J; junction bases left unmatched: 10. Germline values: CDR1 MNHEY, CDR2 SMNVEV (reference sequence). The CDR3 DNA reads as TGTGCCAGCAGTAAGACAGGGGGCGCGTTGCCCTATGGCTACACCTTC. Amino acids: CASSKTGGALPYGYTF.

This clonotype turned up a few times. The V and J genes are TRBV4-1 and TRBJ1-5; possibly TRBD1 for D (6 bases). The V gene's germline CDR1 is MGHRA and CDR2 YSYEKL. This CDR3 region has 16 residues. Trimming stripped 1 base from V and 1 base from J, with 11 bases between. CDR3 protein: CASSQGGQTSNQPQHF. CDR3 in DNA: TGCGCCAGCAGCCAAGGAGGACAGACGAGCAATCAGCCCCAGCATTTT.

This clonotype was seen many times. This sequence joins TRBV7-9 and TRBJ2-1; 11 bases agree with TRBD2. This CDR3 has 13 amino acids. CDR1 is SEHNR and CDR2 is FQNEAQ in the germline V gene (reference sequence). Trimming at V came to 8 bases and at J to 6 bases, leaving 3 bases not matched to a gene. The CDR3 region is CASGTSGFNEQFF. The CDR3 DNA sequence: TGTGCCAGCGGGACTAGCGGTTTCAATGAGCAGTTCTTC.

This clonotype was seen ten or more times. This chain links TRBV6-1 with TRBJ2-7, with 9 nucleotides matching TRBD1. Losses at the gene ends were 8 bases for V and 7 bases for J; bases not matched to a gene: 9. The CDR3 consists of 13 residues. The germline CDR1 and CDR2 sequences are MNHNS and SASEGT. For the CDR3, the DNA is TGTGCCAGCGGGACAGGGAGGATTGAGGAGCAGTACTTC. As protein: CASGTGRIEEQYF.

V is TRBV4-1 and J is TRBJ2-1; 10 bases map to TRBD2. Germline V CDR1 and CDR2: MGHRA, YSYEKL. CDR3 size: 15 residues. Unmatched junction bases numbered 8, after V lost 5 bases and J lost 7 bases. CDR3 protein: CASSSNPGLANEQFF. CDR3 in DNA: TGCGCCAGCAGCTCAAATCCGGGACTAGCGAATGAGCAGTTCTTC.

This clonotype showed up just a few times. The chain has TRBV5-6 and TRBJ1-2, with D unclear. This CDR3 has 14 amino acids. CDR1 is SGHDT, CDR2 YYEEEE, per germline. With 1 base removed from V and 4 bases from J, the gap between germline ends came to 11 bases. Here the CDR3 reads CASSLQGSGYGYTF. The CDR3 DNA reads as TGTGCCAGCAGCTTGCAAGGGTCTGGCTATGGCTACACCTTC.

CDR3 coding DNA: TGTGCCAGCAGCCTACGACAGGGAATCTCCTACGAGCAGTACTTC. Residues: CASSLRQGISYEQYF. The genes are TRBV27 and TRBJ2-7, with 7 bases that match TRBD1. The CDR3 totals 15 residues. Germline V gene sequence: CDR1 MNHEY, CDR2 SMNVEV (reference sequence). With 6 bases clipped from V and 0 bases from J, the junction kept 8 bases outside the gene matches.

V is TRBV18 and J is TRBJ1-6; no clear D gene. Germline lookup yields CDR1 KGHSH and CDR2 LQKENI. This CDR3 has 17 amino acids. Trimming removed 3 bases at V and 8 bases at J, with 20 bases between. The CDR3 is CASSPTRAVLSDSPLHF. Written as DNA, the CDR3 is TGTGCCAGCTCACCTACCCGGGCGGTCCTTTCCGATTCACCCCTCCACTTT.

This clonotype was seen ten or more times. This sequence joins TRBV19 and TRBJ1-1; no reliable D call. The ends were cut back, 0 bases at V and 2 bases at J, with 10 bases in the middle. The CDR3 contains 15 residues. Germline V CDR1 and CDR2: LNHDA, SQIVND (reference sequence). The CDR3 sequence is CASSIDSELNTEAFF. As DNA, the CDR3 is TGTGCCAGTAGTATAGACTCGGAGTTAAACACTGAAGCTTTCTTT.

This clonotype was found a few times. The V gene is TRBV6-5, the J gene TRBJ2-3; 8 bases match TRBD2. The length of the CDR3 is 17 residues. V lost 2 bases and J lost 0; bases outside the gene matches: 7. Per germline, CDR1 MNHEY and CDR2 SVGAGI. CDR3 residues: CASSYSLAGLSTDTQYF. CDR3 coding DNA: TGTGCCAGCAGTTACAGTCTAGCGGGCCTAAGCACAGATACGCAGTATTTT.